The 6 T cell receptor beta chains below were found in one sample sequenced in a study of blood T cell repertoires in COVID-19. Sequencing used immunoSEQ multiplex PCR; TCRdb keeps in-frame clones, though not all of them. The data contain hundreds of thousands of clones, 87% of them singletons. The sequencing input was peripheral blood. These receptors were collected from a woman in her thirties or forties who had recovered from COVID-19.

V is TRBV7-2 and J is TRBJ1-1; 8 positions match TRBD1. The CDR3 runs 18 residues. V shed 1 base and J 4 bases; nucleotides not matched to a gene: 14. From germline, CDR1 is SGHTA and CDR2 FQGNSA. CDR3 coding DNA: TGTGCCAGCAGCTTAGTGGGGACAGGTTCGCAGCTCTTCACTGAAGCTTTCTTT. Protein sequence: CASSLVGTGSQLFTEAFF. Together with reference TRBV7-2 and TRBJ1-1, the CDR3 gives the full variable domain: GAGVSQSPSNKVTEKGKDVELRCDPISGHTALYWYRQSLGQGLEFLIYFQGNSAPDKSGLPSDRFSAERTGGSVSTLTIQRTQQEDSAVYLCASSLVGTGSQLFTEAFFGQGTRLTVV.

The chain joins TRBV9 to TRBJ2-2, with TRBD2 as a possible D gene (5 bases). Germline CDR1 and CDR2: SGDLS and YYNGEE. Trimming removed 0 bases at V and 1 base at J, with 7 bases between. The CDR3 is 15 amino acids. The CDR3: CASSVEAGNTGELFF. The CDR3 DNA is TGTGCCAGCAGCGTAGAGGCGGGGAACACCGGGGAGCTGTTTTTT. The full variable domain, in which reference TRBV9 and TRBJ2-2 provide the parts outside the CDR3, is DSGVTQTPKHLITATGQRVTLRCSPRSGDLSVYWYQQSLDQGLQFLIQYYNGEERAKGNILERFSAQQFPDLHSELNLSSLELGDSALYFCASSVEAGNTGELFFGEGSRLTVL.

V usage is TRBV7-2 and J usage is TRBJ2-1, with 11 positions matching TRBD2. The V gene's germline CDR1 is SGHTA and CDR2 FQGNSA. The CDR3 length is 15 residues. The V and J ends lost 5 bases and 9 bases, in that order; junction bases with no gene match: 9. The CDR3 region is CASSPVPGLAVEQFF. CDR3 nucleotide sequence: TGTGCCAGCAGCCCCGTTCCGGGACTAGCGGTTGAGCAGTTCTTC. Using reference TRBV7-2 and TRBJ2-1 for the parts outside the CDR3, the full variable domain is GAGVSQSPSNKVTEKGKDVELRCDPISGHTALYWYRQSLGQGLEFLIYFQGNSAPDKSGLPSDRFSAERTGGSVSTLTIQRTQQEDSAVYLCASSPVPGLAVEQFFGPGTRLTVL.

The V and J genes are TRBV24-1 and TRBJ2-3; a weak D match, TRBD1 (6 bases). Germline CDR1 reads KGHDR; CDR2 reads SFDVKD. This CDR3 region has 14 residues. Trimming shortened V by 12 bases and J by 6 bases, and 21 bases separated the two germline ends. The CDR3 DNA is TGTGCCTCCATGGGGGCCGGGGCCTCCGATACGCAGTATTTT. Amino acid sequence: CASMGAGASDTQYF.

The CDR3 loop reads CASSDSVETGVTGELFF. CDR3 bases: TGTGCCAGCAGTGACTCGGTGGAGACAGGAGTTACCGGGGAGCTGTTTTTT. V is TRBV6-4 and J is TRBJ2-2, with D maybe TRBD1 (6 bases). CDR1 MRHNA and CDR2 SNTAGT come from the germline V gene. The germline V and J ends were trimmed by 0 bases and 5 bases, with 16 bases remaining between them. The CDR3 loop spans 17 amino acids.

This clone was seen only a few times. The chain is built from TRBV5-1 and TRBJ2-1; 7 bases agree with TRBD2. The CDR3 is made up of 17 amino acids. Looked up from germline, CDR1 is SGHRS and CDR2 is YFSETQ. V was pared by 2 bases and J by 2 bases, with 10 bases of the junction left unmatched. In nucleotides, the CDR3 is TGCGCCAGCAGCTTATCGCGGGGGACCTTGACCTACAATGAGCAGTTCTTC. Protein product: CASSLSRGTLTYNEQFF. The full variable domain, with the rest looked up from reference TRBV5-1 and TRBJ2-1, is KAGVTQTPRYLIKTRGQQVTLSCSPISGHRSVSWYQQTPGQGLQFLFEYFSETQRNKGNFPGRFSGRQFSNSRSEMNVSTLELGDSALYLCASSLSRGTLTYNEQFFGPGTRLTVL.